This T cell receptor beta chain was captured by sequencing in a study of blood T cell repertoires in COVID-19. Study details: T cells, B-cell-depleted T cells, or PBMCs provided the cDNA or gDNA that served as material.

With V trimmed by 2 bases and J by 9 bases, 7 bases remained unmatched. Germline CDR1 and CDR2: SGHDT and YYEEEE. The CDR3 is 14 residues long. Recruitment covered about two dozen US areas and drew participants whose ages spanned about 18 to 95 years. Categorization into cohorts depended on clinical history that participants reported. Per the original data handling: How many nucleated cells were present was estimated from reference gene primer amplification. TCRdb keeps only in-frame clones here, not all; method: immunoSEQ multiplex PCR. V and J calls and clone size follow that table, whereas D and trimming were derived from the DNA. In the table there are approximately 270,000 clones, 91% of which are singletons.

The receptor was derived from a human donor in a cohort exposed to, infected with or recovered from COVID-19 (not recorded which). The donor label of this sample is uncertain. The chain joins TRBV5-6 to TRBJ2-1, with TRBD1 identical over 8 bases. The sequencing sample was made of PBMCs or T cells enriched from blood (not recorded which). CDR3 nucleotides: TGTGCCAGCAGCTTACCACAGGGGGTAGGTGAGCAGTTCTTC. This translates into CASSLPQGVGEQFF.